This entry features one TCR beta chain sequence. A junction end diverges from the germline sequence, so it may reflect a read error. The protocol was immunoSEQ multiplex PCR, while the TCRdb copy is restricted to in-frame clones and leaves out a portion. The data hold over a million clones, with 75% to 85% observed a single time. The data belong to a study of shared clonotypes between healthy human individuals. Specimen: memory CD4+ T cells from PBMCs. Subset indicated: CD45RA-negative fraction. The receptor was isolated from a man in his late teens or twenties in good health. Some clones in this sample may be carry-over from other donors' samples.

The CDR3 sequence: CASRAGTGFGYTF. CDR3 nucleotides: TGCGCCAGCCGGGCCGGGACAGGGTTTGGCTACACCTTC. The rearrangement uses TRBV28 and TRBJ1-2, with 9 bases that match TRBD1. CDR1 and CDR2 from the germline V gene are MDHEN and SYDVKM. The CDR3 totals 13 residues.